This T cell receptor beta chain was sequenced in a study of shared clonotypes between healthy human individuals. Study results and caveats: On the whole, naive subsets had larger estimated richness than memory subsets had. A handful of donors showed sharing of approximately 5% of naive CD4 clonotypes.

Samples underwent the assay at deep level. Original processing notes: With immunoSEQ giving junction-only sequences and no quality scores, filtering differed. Some clones are missing from TCRdb's copy, which holds only in-frame ones; the method was immunoSEQ multiplex PCR. V and J calls and clone size are as listed in that table; D and trimming were resolved from the DNA. The data show approximately 740,000 clones, with around 93% seen just once and about 24% held by the top ten. Details on this clone: The target antigen is unknown.

This CDR3 is built from 15 residues. The trim removed 10 bases at V and 5 bases at J, leaving 14 bases unmatched. In germline, CDR1 is SNHLY, CDR2 FYNNEI. The naive CD8 fraction comprised CD45RO-negative cells positively selected for CCR7 and excluded terminally differentiated effector memory CD45RA+ cells. The sequence was collected from a man aged 30 to 45 in good health. The V and J genes are TRBV2 and TRBJ2-1; 7 bases are a match to TRBD1. The sample was naive CD8+ T cells sorted from blood. CDR3 sequence: CATQRQGPGDNEQFF. CDR3 DNA: TGTGCCACCCAGAGACAGGGCCCCGGGGACAATGAGCAGTTCTTC.